This section outlines one TCR beta chain sequence together with its context. Per the germline V gene, CDR1 is GTSNPN and CDR2 is SVGIG (reference sequence). V lost 0 bases, J lost 8 bases, and 3 bases stayed unmatched. The CDR3 is made up of 12 amino acids. Generated by immunoSEQ multiplex PCR, the TCRdb table keeps only in-frame clones and is missing some. The sample includes some 150,000 clones, 65% to 90% of them seen just once. This sample is drawn from a study of blood T cell repertoires in COVID-19. Turning to the study itself: Acute and convalescent COVID-19 samples came from the United States, Italy and Spain.

Enrolment of Seattle patients took place during active infection, and they were followed longitudinally. The material sequenced was peripheral blood. The V and J genes are TRBV30 and TRBJ1-1; 7 nucleotides align to TRBD1. This receptor was taken from an older woman with COVID-19, enrolled during active disease. The CDR3 DNA sequence: TGTGCCTGGAGTGTCACAGGGGTGGAAGCTTTCTTT. Its translation: CAWSVTGVEAFF.